These T cell receptor beta chains were read from a single sample in a study of OX40 agonist ivuxolimab in advanced cancers. Clones were sequenced by immunoSEQ multiplex PCR, and TCRdb holds only the in-frame ones, with some missing. The sample contains some 74,000 clones, 82% of which appear only once. The starting material was CD4+ or CD8+ T cells sorted from blood, obtained in a trial of the OX40 agonist ivuxolimab. The receptors were sampled from an adult with an advanced solid tumor such as melanoma, head and neck, liver or kidney cancer. CDR3s leave out the opening cysteine and the closing phenylalanine or tryptophan. Only some rows state a clone size, as once, few, many or a class for expanded clones.

TRBV7-2	-	TRBJ2-1	ASSLVWAPENEQF
TRBV5-1	-	TRBJ2-1	ASSPLGQASSYNEQF
TRBV28	-	TRBJ2-7	ASSEAATSGNEQY
TRBV5-1	-	TRBJ1-5	ASSPTGYDQPQH
TRBV7-2	-	TRBJ1-3	ASSFGGSGNTIY
TRBV28	-	TRBJ1-2	ASSTGRGSNYGYT
TRBV7-9	-	TRBJ2-7	ASSPTLAGAEEQY
TRBV21-1	-	TRBJ2-3	ASNGTSGSTDTQY
TRBV18	-	TRBJ2-2	ASSPRQGTNTGELF
TRBV5-1	once	TRBJ1-4	ASSLRSGEKLF
TRBV7-9	once	TRBJ1-5	ASSFFAGADSNQPQH
TRBV10-3	-	TRBJ2-3	AISGSGGGDTQY
TRBV6-5	-	TRBJ2-3	ASRLDPSTDTQY
TRBV29-1	-	TRBJ2-1	SVWGLAVEQF
TRBV5-1	once	TRBJ2-1	ASSLAGRGSYNEQF
TRBV15	-	TRBJ2-7	ATSRDLSGTGAVGQY
TRBV9	-	TRBJ2-7	ASSPQAGGEGEQY
TRBV5-1	-	TRBJ2-3	ASRPRTGPDTQY
TRBV29-1	-	TRBJ2-3	SVETAGVGDTQY
TRBV6-6	-	TRBJ1-5	ASRTGHQPQH
TRBV5-6	-	TRBJ1-5	ASSLWGRGNQPQH
TRBV6-6	once	TRBJ2-3	ASRGEGHTDTQY
TRBV23-1	-	TRBJ1-5	ASSQGGGSNQPQH
TRBV7-2	-	TRBJ2-7	ASSVQGGKRSHEQY
TRBV5-5	-	TRBJ2-7	ASSLDWDRARYEQY
TRBV7-9	few	TRBJ1-1	ASSLGPRNTEAF
TRBV11-2	once	TRBJ2-5	ASSLRGPRDTEETQY
TRBV7-2	-	TRBJ2-4	ASSLNGAAGGAKNIQY
TRBV28	-	TRBJ2-1	ASLNRAYNEQF
TRBV9	-	TRBJ2-1	ASSPQPRREQF
TRBV5-6	-	TRBJ1-1	ASGDRGSVDTEAF
TRBV7-2	once	TRBJ2-1	ASSLDESSYNEQF
TRBV9	few	TRBJ1-1	ASSPRSIWMNTEAF
TRBV7-9	-	TRBJ2-2	ASRPPTSVGVGELF
TRBV18	-	TRBJ1-1	ASSFQGETEAF
TRBV7-2	-	TRBJ1-4	ASSLNGGAEKLF
TRBV2	-	TRBJ2-1	ASTGLAGRSYNEQF
TRBV7-2	-	TRBJ1-6	ASSLDYSPLH
TRBV6-4	-	TRBJ2-1	ASSDSLGLRGNEQF
TRBV5-1	-	TRBJ2-5	ASSSGQLQETQY
TRBV7-2	-	TRBJ2-7	ASSLQGGDYEQY
TRBV2	-	TRBJ1-4	ASSDETPGTSKLF
TRBV2	-	TRBJ1-5	ASSEGQGGIQPQH
TRBV2	once	TRBJ2-7	ASSVAYEQY
TRBV28	-	TRBJ1-5	ASNRQGNQPQH
TRBV4-3	-	TRBJ2-3	ASSPRGASTDTQY
TRBV5-1	few	TRBJ1-1	ASSLKTDLWDTEAF
TRBV5-1	-	TRBJ1-4	ASSLNPAGINEKLF
TRBV20-1	-	TRBJ1-2	SASSPRGYT
TRBV5-1	-	TRBJ1-1	ASSLGRKTEAF
TRBV28	-	TRBJ2-1	ASSRYNEQF
TRBV15	-	TRBJ1-4	ATSSVDRGENEKLF
TRBV4-3	-	TRBJ2-5	ASSQAIAGVGETQY
TRBV2	-	TRBJ2-3	ASSEASGYTDTQY
TRBV6-6	-	TRBJ1-4	ASSYWERYEKLF